The table lists the clone carrying this TCR beta chain with a count of one. Its target is unknown. The entry originates in a study of T cells in Graves' hyperthyroidism and ophthalmopathy. For the study at large: Staff took peripheral blood when the initial diagnosis was made, before any treatment began. Study-wide points: The blood repertoire included most of the expanded thyroid clonotypes above 0.001.

This CDR3 comprises 13 residues. CDR1 MNHNS and CDR2 SASEGT come from the germline V gene. V lost 6 bases to trimming and J lost 5 bases, with 11 bases between them. It was uncontrolled infection, other autoimmune disease, pregnancy or lactation that excluded patients. PBMCs were collected from a 10 ml volume of fresh peripheral blood. Amplification of TCR beta CDR3 regions used RNA as the template. RT-PCR in the first round (using the HTBI primer set) targeted the TCR CDR3. A single record per CDR3 protein comes from TCRdb applying MiXCR to the multiplex PCR reads. The table records about 380,000 distinct CDR3 sequences, less than 20% of them present only once.

The chain has TRBV6-1 and TRBJ2-4; TRBD2 might be the D (5 bases). Material for sequencing was blood. The TCR was taken from a man aged 18 to 29 with Graves' ophthalmopathy. CDR3 nucleotide sequence: TGTGCCAGCAGCACCGGAGGCGAAAACATTCAGTACTTC. It yields the protein CASSTGGENIQYF.